A single sample gave rise to the 10 T cell receptor beta chains below, sequenced in a study of T cells in Graves' hyperthyroidism and ophthalmopathy. The CDR3 regions of TCR beta were amplified from RNA transcripts. An initial round of RT-PCR targeting the TCR CDR3 relied on the HTBI primer set. TCRdb re-analysed the multiplex PCR reads in MiXCR, keeping a single row per CDR3 protein. The repertoire holds under 400,000 distinct CDR3 sequences, with 15% to 20% as singletons. The sequencing input was blood. These receptors all stem from a woman aged 45-60 years with Graves' hyperthyroidism.

This clonotype has a count of ten or more. The chain uses TRBV28 and TRBJ2-3; perhaps TRBD2 as D (6 bases). V lost 3 bases, J lost 0 bases, and 10 bases lay in between. This CDR3 has 15 residues. The V gene's germline CDR1 is MDHEN and CDR2 SYDVKM. The CDR3 nucleotides are TGTGCCAGCAGTTTCCCCAGCGGGAGCACAGATACGCAGTATTTT. Its protein is CASSFPSGSTDTQYF.

This clonotype has only a few counts. The rearrangement links TRBV20-1 to TRBJ2-5, with D perhaps assigned TRBD1 or TRBD2 (5 bases each). Trimming took off 2 bases at V and 0 bases at J, with 19 bases between the two ends. The germline CDR1 and CDR2 sequences are DFQATT and SNEGSKA (reference sequence). The CDR3 has 17 amino acids. The CDR3 region is CSARTGRDHKDQETQYF. CDR3 nucleotides: TGCAGTGCTAGAACCGGCCGGGACCATAAAGACCAAGAGACCCAGTACTTC.

The J gene is TRBJ1-2, the V gene TRBV30; the D is unclear. The CDR3 extends over 10 amino acids. The V gene's germline CDR1 is GTSNPN and CDR2 SVGIG (reference sequence). Trimming pared 7 bases from V and 7 bases from J, leaving 10 bases between. The CDR3 DNA is TGTGCCTCCCACCCAGGTGGCTACACCTTC. Translation: CASHPGGYTF.

Only a few counts were recorded for this clonotype. The chain carries TRBV12-3 or TRBV12-4 and TRBJ2-5, with D perhaps TRBD2 (6 bases). Deletions cut 6 bases from V and 1 base from J, with 18 bases between. The CDR3 has 16 amino acids. The CDR3 loop is CASSQVPGVAQETQYF. CDR3 nucleotides: TGTGCCAGCAGCCAAGTGCCGGGGGTGGCCCAAGAGACCCAGTACTTC.

In its sample, this clonotype was seen many times. The chain couples TRBV12-3 or TRBV12-4 to TRBJ2-2, with 8 bases that match TRBD2. V lost 5 bases and J lost 4; bases outside the gene matches: 6. The CDR3 totals 15 residues. CDR3 in DNA: TGTGCCAGCAGTCCTAGGACTAGCCCCACCGGGGAGCTGTTTTTT. Encoded protein: CASSPRTSPTGELFF.

This clonotype was seen at least ten times. V usage is TRBV2 and J usage is TRBJ2-7; the match to TRBD2 covers 7 bases. This CDR3 contains 13 residues. J was trimmed by 3 bases and V by 7 bases; bases with no gene match: 6. From germline, CDR1 is SNHLY and CDR2 FYNNEI. This CDR3 is CASKTGGLYEQYF. The CDR3 DNA reads TGTGCCAGCAAAACGGGAGGCCTCTACGAGCAGTACTTC.

The rearrangement uses TRBV9 and TRBJ2-7, with D possibly TRBD1 on 5 matching bases. Looked up from germline, CDR1 is SGDLS and CDR2 is YYNGEE. Trimming took 4 bases from V and 7 from J, leaving 18 bases between them. CDR3 length: 14 amino acids. The CDR3 loop reads CASSPGNRAEEQYF. The CDR3 bases are TGTGCCAGCAGCCCAGGGAACCGCGCGGAGGAGCAGTACTTC. Drawing the rest from reference TRBV9 and TRBJ2-7, the complete variable domain is DSGVTQTPKHLITATGQRVTLRCSPRSGDLSVYWYQQSLDQGLQFLIQYYNGEERAKGNILERFSAQQFPDLHSELNLSSLELGDSALYFCASSPGNRAEEQYFGPGTRLTVT.

At least ten counts were recorded for this clonotype. V is TRBV6-1 and J is TRBJ2-7; 8 bases align to TRBD1. Germline assignment: CDR1 MNHNS and CDR2 SASEGT. V was clipped by 6 bases and J by 3 bases; unmatched bases: 4. The CDR3 length is 13 residues. The CDR3: CASRQQGDYEQYV. The CDR3 DNA is TGTGCCAGCAGACAACAGGGGGACTACGAGCAGTACGTC.

Comment on this clonotype: A read error may be the cause here, since a much bigger clone is one base away. V and J are TRBV13 and TRBJ2-5, with 8 bases lining up with TRBD2. The germline gives CDR1 PRHDT, CDR2 FYEKMQ (reference sequence). The CDR3 has 15 residues. The trim removed 3 bases at V and 4 bases at J, leaving 7 bases unmatched. The CDR3 region is CASSLNGGARETQYF. The CDR3, as DNA: TGTGCCAGCAGCTTGAACGGGGGGGCGCGAGAGACCCAGTACTTC. The whole variable domain, remainder taken from reference TRBV13 and TRBJ2-5, is AAGVIQSPRHLIKEKRETATLKCYPIPRHDTVYWYQQGPGQDPQFLISFYEKMQSDKGSIPDRFSAQQFSDYHSELNMSSLELGDSALYFCASSLNGGARETQYFGPGTRLLVL.

This clonotype came up a few times. J is TRBJ1-6 and V is TRBV20-1, with a possible D match to TRBD1 (5 bases). V was trimmed by 6 bases and J by 7 bases, leaving 13 bases between them. CDR1 and CDR2 from the germline V gene are DFQATT and SNEGSKA (reference sequence). CDR3 size: 13 residues. CDR3 nucleotides: TGCAGTGCCAGGTGGGGGGGGAATTCACCCCTCCACTTT. Its translation: CSARWGGNSPLHF.